These 10 T cell receptor beta chains came from one sample sequenced in a study of cytomegalovirus exposure and HLA in healthy donors. Libraries were prepared by immunoSEQ multiplex PCR; TCRdb keeps only in-frame clonotypes and omits some of them. This sample has some 200,000 clones, with more than 65% found just once. Sequences were obtained from PBMCs. These receptor sequences come from a woman aged 25 to 45 in good health and CMV-seropositive.

The V call is TRBV7-9, the J call TRBJ2-7; TRBD2 matches at 12 bases. The CDR3 extends over 16 amino acids. Losses at the gene ends were 5 bases for V and 2 bases for J; bases not matched to a gene: 7. Germline CDR1 and CDR2: SEHNR and FQNEAQ (reference sequence). The CDR3 sequence: CASSHGTSGPTYEQYF. The DNA of the CDR3 is TGTGCCAGCAGCCATGGGACTAGCGGGCCGACCTACGAGCAGTACTTC.

This clone has just one count. CDR3 protein: CASSQVLAGAAGELFF. In DNA, the CDR3 is TGCGCCAGCAGCCAAGTTTTAGCGGGAGCGGCCGGGGAGCTGTTTTTT. This sequence joins TRBV4-1 and TRBJ2-2, with 9 bases identical to TRBD2. CDR1 is MGHRA, CDR2 YSYEKL, per germline. CDR3 length: 16 residues. The V and J ends lost 1 base and 6 bases, in that order; junction bases with no gene match: 6.

The chain couples TRBV4-1 to TRBJ2-5, with a possible D match to TRBD2 (6 bases). The CDR3 has 15 residues. The V gene's germline CDR1 is MGHRA and CDR2 YSYEKL. V was pared by 0 bases and J by 5 bases, with 13 bases between. The CDR3 protein is CASSQESVGRETQYF. CDR3 bases: TGCGCCAGCAGCCAAGAAAGCGTAGGGAGGGAGACCCAGTACTTC.

The chain is built from TRBV25-1 and TRBJ2-7; TRBD1 might be the D (5 bases). This CDR3 is 13 amino acids long. Germline V gene sequence: CDR1 MGHDK, CDR2 SYGVNS. V lost 2 bases and J 4 bases, leaving 9 bases between the germline ends. The CDR3 sequence is CASSEPRQYEQYF. The CDR3 DNA sequence: TGTGCCAGCAGTGAACCACGACAGTACGAGCAGTACTTC.

This chain uses TRBV9 with TRBJ2-1; tentatively, D is TRBD2 (5 bases). The V gene's germline CDR1 is SGDLS and CDR2 YYNGEE. CDR3 length equals 13 residues. V lost 0 bases and J lost 8, with 9 bases in between. CDR3 sequence reads: CASSVGEFDEQFF. In nucleotides, the CDR3 is TGTGCCAGCAGCGTAGGGGAGTTCGATGAGCAGTTCTTC.

This clone was counted between two and nine times. The rearrangement uses TRBV2 and TRBJ1-5, with a possible D match to TRBD1 (5 bases). Trimming took off 5 bases at V and 11 bases at J, with 19 bases between the two ends. The CDR3 has 14 amino acids. Germline V lookup: CDR1 SNHLY, CDR2 FYNNEI. The chain's CDR3 is CASSPGITPGAQHF. CDR3 nucleotide sequence: TGTGCCAGCAGTCCAGGGATTACCCCTGGGGCCCAGCATTTT.

This chain joins TRBV29-1 and TRBJ2-1; 10 bases map to TRBD2. This CDR3 contains 15 residues. The germline V gene has CDR1 SQVTM and CDR2 ANQGSEA. The ends lost 4 bases at V and 4 bases at J; junction bases unmatched: 7. CDR3 DNA: TGCAGCGTTGGCACTAGCGGGGCCCATTACAATGAGCAGTTCTTC. It is translated as CSVGTSGAHYNEQFF.

This clone occurred once. V gene TRBV25-1 combines with J gene TRBJ2-2; perhaps TRBD1 as D (6 bases). Trimming removed 3 bases at V and 1 base at J, with 6 bases between. Germline CDR1 is MGHDK and CDR2 is SYGVNS. This CDR3 spans 14 amino acids. Here the CDR3 reads CASSETGNTGELFF. The DNA of the CDR3 is TGTGCCAGCAGTGAGACAGGGAACACCGGGGAGCTGTTTTTT.

The CDR3 is CASSVVPSGSLGEQFF. CDR3 bases: TGTGCCAGCAGCGTAGTACCTAGCGGGAGCCTGGGGGAGCAGTTCTTC. This chain connects TRBV9 to TRBJ2-1; 10 nucleotides align to TRBD2. CDR3 length: 16 amino acids. Germline assignment: CDR1 SGDLS and CDR2 YYNGEE. The V and J ends lost 0 bases and 10 bases, in that order; junction bases with no gene match: 10.

The rearrangement uses TRBV15 and TRBJ1-1; TRBD1 is a possible D gene (6 bases). Deletions cut 5 bases from V and 2 bases from J, with 18 bases between. Germline CDR1 reads LNHNV; CDR2 reads YYDKDF (reference sequence). The CDR3 is 16 amino acids. CDR3 sequence: CATSRPKNRVNTEAFF. CDR3 coding DNA: TGTGCCACCAGCCGACCCAAAAACAGGGTTAACACTGAAGCTTTCTTT.